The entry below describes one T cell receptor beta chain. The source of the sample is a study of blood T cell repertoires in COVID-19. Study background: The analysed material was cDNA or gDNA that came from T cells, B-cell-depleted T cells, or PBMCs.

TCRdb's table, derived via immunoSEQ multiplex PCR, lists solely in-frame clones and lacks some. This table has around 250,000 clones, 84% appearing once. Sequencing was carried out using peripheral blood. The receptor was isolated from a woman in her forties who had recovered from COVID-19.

The CDR3 spells CASSPGTGGSKNIQYF. The CDR3 DNA reads TGTGCCAGCAGCCCCGGGACAGGTGGATCCAAAAACATTCAGTACTTC. The genes are TRBV5-4 and TRBJ2-4, with TRBD1 matching 8 bases. Per the germline V gene, CDR1 is SGHNT and CDR2 is YYREEE (reference sequence). The CDR3 is 16 amino acids. J gave up 2 bases and V 4 bases, and 8 bases lay outside the gene matches.